This TCR beta chain appears in the sequencing data of a study of a mutant IDH1 vaccine in newly diagnosed glioma. Turning to the study itself: Treated patients showed a male proportion of roughly 60%, a female proportion of approximately 38%, and a mean age of approximately 40 years.

Sequencing used immunoSEQ multiplex PCR; TCRdb keeps in-frame clones, though not all of them. The data show just under 95,000 clones, around 77% seen once. Study outcomes and limitations: Vaccine-induced immune responses occurred in 93.3% of patients.

As concerns this clone: Its specificity is not known.

Time point: baseline, week 1 (first vaccination visit). Treatment meaning: pre-vaccination baseline after standard-of-care therapy. Each donor presented with a new WHO grade 3 or 4 astrocytoma that tested IDH1-mutant and showed ATRX loss. Germline V gene data show CDR1 as MNHNS and CDR2 as SASEGT. This CDR3 is built from 15 residues. Trimming removed 6 bases from V and 6 bases from J; junction bases left unmatched: 10. The source material was PBMCs, sampled from a glioma patient treated with radiotherapy, temozolomide or both. This TCR came from a man aged 35 to 55 with glioma. This chain joins TRBV6-1 and TRBJ2-3, with 9 bases that match TRBD1. In nucleotides, the CDR3 is TGTGCCAGCAGCGGGATACAGGGGGCCTCGGATACGCAGTATTTT. It encodes CASSGIQGASDTQYF.